Listed here are 27 T cell receptor beta chains from one sample, sequenced in a study of cytotoxic CD8 clonotypes in ibrutinib-treated CLL. The table came from immunoSEQ multiplex PCR; TCRdb's copy has only in-frame clones and leaves some out. This table holds about 160,000 clones, about 84% found once. Specimen: PBMCs, collected after 24 months of ibrutinib treatment. These receptors were collected from a human donor with chronic lymphocytic leukemia.

This sequence joins TRBV4-1 and TRBJ1-4; a possible D gene is TRBD1 (6 bases). Trimming left V 1 base short and J 7 bases short, with 16 bases between. CDR1 and CDR2 from the germline V gene are MGHRA and YSYEKL. The CDR3 covers 16 residues. Written as DNA, the CDR3 is TGCGCCAGCAGCCAAGGATTTTTACAGGGAGGTGAAAAACTGTTTTTT. Translated: CASSQGFLQGGEKLFF.

Remarks on this clone: The sample holds other DNA sequences that translate to the same CDR3. The J gene is TRBJ2-3, the V gene TRBV14; 7 bases agree with TRBD1. CDR1 is SGHDN and CDR2 is FVKESK in the germline V gene. V lost 0 bases, J lost 3 bases, and 3 bases stayed unmatched. The CDR3 length is 15 residues. The DNA of the CDR3 is TGTGCCAGCAGCCAAGAGAGGGGGCGTACAGATACGCAGTATTTT. Amino acid sequence: CASSQERGRTDTQYF. The full variable domain, rest sourced from reference TRBV14 and TRBJ2-3, is EAGVTQFPSHSVIEKGQTVTLRCDPISGHDNLYWYRRVMGKEIKFLLHFVKESKQDESGMPNNRFLAERTGGTYSTLKVQPAELEDSGVYFCASSQERGRTDTQYFGPGTRLTVL.

V is TRBV4-3 and J is TRBJ2-3; TRBD1 aligns across 10 bases. Germline loops: CDR1 LGHNA, CDR2 YSLEER. The length of the CDR3 is 15 residues. The ends lost 0 bases at V and 4 bases at J; junction bases unmatched: 1. The DNA for the CDR3 is TGCGCCAGCAGCCAAGACGGGACAGGGGCAGATACGCAGTATTTT. Protein product: CASSQDGTGADTQYF.

The chain couples TRBV5-1 to TRBJ1-1; TRBD1 matches at 10 bases. With 4 bases clipped from V and 5 bases from J, the junction kept 11 bases outside the gene matches. This CDR3 has 16 residues. Germline assignment: CDR1 SGHRS and CDR2 YFSETQ. The CDR3 here is CASSPPGTGVWTEAFF. Here the CDR3 DNA reads TGCGCCAGCAGCCCCCCGGGGACAGGGGTTTGGACTGAAGCTTTCTTT.

The chain couples TRBV7-9 to TRBJ2-2; perhaps TRBD2 as D (5 bases). This CDR3 region has 14 residues. V lost 11 bases and J 9 bases, leaving 22 bases between the germline ends. CDR1 is SEHNR and CDR2 is FQNEAQ in the germline V gene (reference sequence). CDR3 DNA sequence: TGTGCCGGAGGCTCGCCGGTAGGATCCCGGGAGCTGTTTTTT. Its translation: CAGGSPVGSRELFF.

The rearrangement uses TRBV28 and TRBJ1-5, with 7 bases that match TRBD1. Germline loops: CDR1 MDHEN, CDR2 SYDVKM. The CDR3 covers 16 residues. Losses at the gene ends were 1 base for V and 2 bases for J; bases not matched to a gene: 5. For the CDR3, the DNA is TGTGCCAGCAGTTTATACTACAGGGGAGGCAATCAGCCCCAGCATTTT. Protein product: CASSLYYRGGNQPQHF.

The chain joins TRBV5-6 to TRBJ2-3; TRBD1 is a possible D gene (5 bases). Trimming stripped 7 bases from V and 2 bases from J, with 20 bases between. The CDR3 loop spans 16 amino acids. The germline V gene has CDR1 SGHDT and CDR2 YYEEEE. This CDR3 is CASFPIRNRNTDTQYF. The CDR3 DNA reads as TGTGCCAGCTTTCCAATTCGAAACAGGAACACAGATACGCAGTATTTT. Together with reference TRBV5-6 and TRBJ2-3, the CDR3 gives the full variable domain: DAGVTQSPTHLIKTRGQQVTLRCSPKSGHDTVSWYQQALGQGPQFIFQYYEEEERQRGNFPDRFSGHQFPNYSSELNVNALLLGDSALYLCASFPIRNRNTDTQYFGPGTRLTVL.

The chain has TRBV27 and TRBJ2-7, with D perhaps matching TRBD1 or TRBD2 (5 bases each). V lost 6 bases and J lost 2, with 23 bases in between. CDR1 and CDR2 (germline): MNHEY, SMNVEV (reference sequence). The CDR3 has 17 amino acids. Here the CDR3 reads CASRLKSGTEITYEQYF. For the CDR3, the DNA is TGTGCCAGCAGACTAAAGTCCGGGACCGAGATAACCTACGAGCAGTACTTC.

With regard to this clone: This may stem from a read error, because a much larger clone lies one nucleotide away. J is TRBJ2-1 and V is TRBV7-9; D is uncertain. Germline V gene lookup returns CDR1 SEHNR and CDR2 FQNEAQ (reference sequence). The CDR3 has 13 amino acids. Trimming pared 6 bases from V and 0 bases from J, leaving 6 bases between. The CDR3 nucleotides are TGTGCCAGCAGGGCGAGCTCCTACAATGAGCAGTTCTTC. It translates to CASRASSYNEQFF.

CDR3: CASSPDLVRVGELFF. In DNA, the CDR3 is TGCGCCAGCAGCCCGGACCTAGTTCGGGTCGGGGAGCTGTTTTTT. J is TRBJ2-2 and V is TRBV5-1; D ambiguous. Germline V gene data show CDR1 as SGHRS and CDR2 as YFSETQ. This CDR3 has 15 residues. Trimming removed 4 bases from V and 7 bases from J, with 17 bases in between.

The rearrangement joins TRBV7-2 to TRBJ1-2; a weak D match, TRBD1 (5 bases). The V and J ends lost 1 base and 5 bases respectively, with 20 bases between them. Germline CDR1 reads SGHTA; CDR2 reads FQGNSA. CDR3 length equals 17 residues. CDR3 protein: CASSLGVVGRVGYGYTF. DNA for the CDR3: TGTGCCAGCAGCTTAGGGGTAGTGGGCAGGGTTGGGTATGGCTACACCTTC.

The rearrangement joins TRBV28 to TRBJ2-7; unclear D gene. The ends were cut back, 2 bases at V and 0 bases at J, with 8 bases in the middle. The CDR3 covers 14 residues. Germline V gene sequence: CDR1 MDHEN, CDR2 SYDVKM. CDR3 in DNA: TGTGCCAGCAGTTTAACTGCCACCTCCTACGAGCAGTACTTC. Amino acid sequence: CASSLTATSYEQYF.

CDR3 region: CASSQGQNIQYF. CDR3 nucleotide sequence: TGTGCCAGCAGTCAAGGACAAAACATTCAGTACTTC. The chain is built from TRBV5-6 and TRBJ2-4; D gene unclear. Germline V CDR1 and CDR2: SGHDT, YYEEEE. The CDR3 length is 12 residues. V was cut by 5 bases and J by 5 bases, with 8 bases left in between.

The chain combines TRBV18 with TRBJ1-2; D might be TRBD1 (6 bases). Looked up from germline, CDR1 is KGHSH and CDR2 is LQKENI. The CDR3 consists of 13 residues. Trimming took off 2 bases at V and 4 bases at J, with 8 bases between the two ends. The DNA for the CDR3 is TGTGCCAGCTCACCAGGCAGGGGCTATGGCTACACCTTC. Translated, it gives CASSPGRGYGYTF. Drawing the rest from reference TRBV18 and TRBJ1-2, the complete variable domain is NAGVMQNPRHLVRRRGQEARLRCSPMKGHSHVYWYRQLPEEGLKFMVYLQKENIIDESGMPKERFSAEFPKEGPSILRIQQVVRGDSAAYFCASSPGRGYGYTFGSGTRLTVV.

The chain recombines TRBV5-5 with TRBJ1-2; D is perhaps TRBD1 (5 bases). CDR3 length equals 15 residues. Trimming removed 6 bases at V and 1 base at J, with 16 bases between. Germline CDR1 and CDR2: SGHKS and YYEKEE (reference sequence). The CDR3 bases are TGTGCCAGCACCCCTCAGCAGGGAATTAACTATGGCTACACCTTC. This encodes CASTPQQGINYGYTF.

The chain couples TRBV7-9 to TRBJ1-3; 7 bases map to TRBD1. Losses at the gene ends were 5 bases for V and 0 bases for J; bases not matched to a gene: 10. The germline gives CDR1 SEHNR, CDR2 FQNEAQ (reference sequence). The CDR3 spans 17 residues. This CDR3 is CASSLETGTYSGNTIYF. The CDR3 nucleotides read TGTGCCAGCAGCCTAGAGACAGGGACCTACTCTGGAAACACCATATATTTT. Full variable domain (rest looked up from reference TRBV7-9 and TRBJ1-3): DTGVSQNPRHKITKRGQNVTFRCDPISEHNRLYWYRQTLGQGPEFLTYFQNEAQLEKSRLLSDRFSAERPKGSFSTLEIQRTEQGDSAMYLCASSLETGTYSGNTIYFGEGSWLTVV.

The table lists this clone with a count of one. The V gene is TRBV7-9, the J gene TRBJ1-4, with D tentatively TRBD1 (6 bases). The V end lost 3 bases, the J end lost 0 bases, and 8 bases lay between the germline ends. Germline CDR1 is SEHNR and CDR2 is FQNEAQ (reference sequence). The CDR3 runs to 15 residues. The CDR3 DNA reads as TGTGCCAGCAGCTTCTGGACAGCAACTAATGAAAAACTGTTTTTT. It codes for CASSFWTATNEKLFF.

The V call is TRBV5-1, the J call TRBJ2-7; 9 nucleotides agree with TRBD2. CDR1 and CDR2 from the germline V gene are SGHRS and YFSETQ. V lost 0 bases and J lost 4; bases outside the gene matches: 11. This CDR3 has 17 amino acids. The CDR3, as DNA: TGCGCCAGCAGCTTGGGGGGCATGGCGGGAGGGGCATACGAGCAGTACTTC. It specifies CASSLGGMAGGAYEQYF.

The chain joins TRBV5-1 to TRBJ2-5; maybe TRBD1 (7 bases). This CDR3 has 17 residues. V was shortened by 0 bases and J by 1 base, with 16 bases between the two germline ends. Germline V gives CDR1 SGHRS, CDR2 YFSETQ. CDR3 bases: TGCGCCAGCAGCTTGGCCGGAGGGGGCTCAGCCCAAGAGACCCAGTACTTC. It codes for CASSLAGGGSAQETQYF.

V is TRBV30 and J is TRBJ2-3; 7 positions agree with TRBD1. The trim removed 4 bases at V and 3 bases at J, leaving 13 bases unmatched. Germline V gene data show CDR1 as GTSNPN and CDR2 as SVGIG (reference sequence). The CDR3 runs to 16 residues. The CDR3 here is CAWNLKTGIRTDTQYF. The CDR3 DNA reads as TGTGCCTGGAATCTCAAGACAGGGATCAGGACAGATACGCAGTATTTT. Looking up the rest from reference TRBV30 and TRBJ2-3 gives the full variable domain: SQTIHQWPATLVQPVGSPLSLECTVEGTSNPNLYWYRQAAGRGLQLLFYSVGIGQISSEVPQNLSASRPQDRQFILSSKKLLLSDSGFYLCAWNLKTGIRTDTQYFGPGTRLTVL.

J is TRBJ1-4 and V is TRBV19; the D gene is possibly TRBD1 (5 bases). Germline V lookup: CDR1 LNHDA, CDR2 SQIVND (reference sequence). The CDR3 loop spans 12 amino acids. V was trimmed by 9 bases and J by 5 bases, leaving 10 bases between them. The CDR3 protein is CASTWGNEKLFF. The CDR3 DNA reads TGTGCCAGCACGTGGGGGAATGAAAAACTGTTTTTT. Full variable domain (remainder filled in from reference TRBV19 and TRBJ1-4): DGGITQSPKYLFRKEGQNVTLSCEQNLNHDAMYWYRQDPGQGLRLIYYSQIVNDFQKGDIAEGYSVSREKKESFPLTVTSAQKNPTAFYLCASTWGNEKLFFGSGTQLSVL.

As to this clone: A read error is likely, as this CDR3 ends without the conserved phenylalanine or tryptophan. The limits of the CDR3 on the DNA are not certain, so only TCRdb's listed CDR3 is given. The V and J genes are TRBV25-1 and TRBJ2-7. The germline V gene has CDR1 MGHDK and CDR2 SYGVNS. The CDR3 is 13 residues long, counting both termini. This CDR3 is CASSGRIGLVELG.

The J gene is TRBJ2-7, the V gene TRBV7-2; 8 bases match TRBD2. The CDR3 extends over 15 amino acids. Germline CDR1 reads SGHTA; CDR2 reads FQGNSA. Trimming took 7 bases from V and 1 from J; bases not matched to a gene: 9. Here the CDR3 reads CASTPGGGGSYEQYF. Written as DNA, the CDR3 is TGTGCCAGCACCCCGGGGGGGGGCGGATCCTACGAGCAGTACTTC.

This clone was found once. The gene calls are TRBV9 and TRBJ1-2; TRBD1 matches 7 bases. Trimming at V came to 0 bases and at J to 2 bases, leaving 7 bases not matched to a gene. CDR1 and CDR2 from the germline V gene are SGDLS and YYNGEE. This CDR3 has 16 residues. The DNA for the CDR3 is TGTGCCAGCAGCGTAGGCCCCGGGACAGCCAACTATGGCTACACCTTC. It specifies CASSVGPGTANYGYTF.

This clone was observed once. The V and J genes are TRBV28 and TRBJ2-7; 8 bases agree with TRBD1. The germline CDR1 and CDR2 sequences are MDHEN and SYDVKM. The CDR3 spans 15 residues. Trimming took 5 bases from V and 0 from J; bases not matched to a gene: 6. The CDR3, as DNA: TGTGCCAGCAGTGCCCGGGACAGGAGCTCCTACGAGCAGTACTTC. Protein sequence: CASSARDRSSYEQYF.

The chain joins TRBV7-3 to TRBJ1-5; D is uncertain. CDR1 SGHTA and CDR2 FQGTGA come from the germline V gene. V was pared by 1 base and J by 3 bases, with 4 bases between. This CDR3 region has 13 residues. The CDR3 coding sequence is TGTGCCAGCAGCTTAAATGCCAATCAGCCCCAGCATTTT. It codes for CASSLNANQPQHF.

This clone was seen a single time. The chain employs TRBV9 and TRBJ2-7, with 13 nucleotides matching TRBD2. The germline V gene encodes CDR1 SGDLS and CDR2 YYNGEE. Losses at the gene ends were 2 bases for V and 1 base for J; bases not matched to a gene: 0. The CDR3 has 15 amino acids. The CDR3 DNA reads TGTGCCAGCAGCGTGGGACTAGCGGGGTCCTACGAGCAGTACTTC. Its translation is CASSVGLAGSYEQYF.